These T cell receptor beta chains were read from a single sample in a study of T cells in Graves' hyperthyroidism and ophthalmopathy. MiXCR, run by TCRdb on the multiplex PCR reads, gives a single entry per CDR3 protein. The table has under 500,000 distinct CDR3 sequences, roughly an eighth seen once. Sequenced input: blood. These receptors were collected from a man in his forties or fifties with Graves' ophthalmopathy. CDR3s include the opening cysteine and the closing phenylalanine or tryptophan. The order of the fields is D gene, J gene, clone size, V gene, CDR3 protein, CDR3 DNA. A D gene is named only where the DNA matches it firmly. Clone size is not always given. Where it is, it says once, few, many or a class for expanded clones.

TRBD2	TRBJ2-1	few	TRBV29-1	CSVRAGGLREQFF	TGCAGCGTTCGAGCGGGAGGGTTAAGGGAGCAGTTCTTC
TRBD2	TRBJ2-7	few	TRBV27	CASSPRLGLDHYEQYF	TGTGCCAGCAGCCCCCGGTTGGGACTAGACCACTACGAGCAGTACTTC
NA	TRBJ2-1	many	TRBV11-2	CASSWGAAYNEQFF	TGTGCCAGCAGCTGGGGAGCGGCCTACAATGAGCAGTTCTTC
NA	TRBJ1-1	many	TRBV29-1	CSVEASWGMNTEAFF	TGCAGCGTTGAAGCCTCATGGGGGATGAACACTGAAGCTTTCTTT
NA	TRBJ1-1	many	TRBV3-1	CASSRENWMNTEAFF	TGTGCCAGCAGCCGTGAGAATTGGATGAACACTGAAGCTTTCTTT
TRBD1	TRBJ2-3	few	TRBV10-2	CASSDRTGGRTDTQYF	TGCGCCAGCAGTGACAGGACAGGGGGGAGGACAGATACGCAGTATTTT
NA	TRBJ2-7	many	TRBV7-2	CASSWGSYEQYF	TGTGCCAGCAGCTGGGGCTCCTACGAGCAGTACTTC
TRBD2	TRBJ2-5	many	TRBV7-8	CASSLGLAGGPETQYF	TGTGCCAGCAGCTTAGGACTAGCGGGAGGGCCGGAGACCCAGTACTTC
NA	TRBJ2-1	many	TRBV28	CASSAESNGNNEQFF	TGTGCCAGCAGTGCCGAATCGAATGGGAACAATGAGCAGTTCTTC
TRBD1	TRBJ2-7	few	TRBV6-5	CASSYLDRANEQYF	TGTGCCAGCAGTTACTTGGACAGGGCCAACGAGCAGTACTTC
TRBD1	TRBJ2-5	NA	TRBV6-1	CASGRTGGQEAQYF	TGTGCCAGCGGAAGGACAGGGGGGCAAGAGGCCCAGTACTTC
NA	TRBJ2-7	few	TRBV6-1	CASIPAPGAYEQYF	TGTGCCAGCATCCCGGCCCCCGGAGCCTACGAGCAGTACTTC
TRBD2	TRBJ2-1	many	TRBV20-1	CSARGSGRPEQFF	TGCAGTGCAAGGGGTAGCGGGAGACCTGAGCAGTTCTTC
NA	TRBJ2-7	NA	TRBV6-1	CASIDPGRREQYF	TGTGCCAGCATAGATCCGGGAAGAAGGGAGCAGTACTTC
NA	TRBJ2-1	NA	TRBV9	CASSPRGGIWVEQFF	TGTGCCAGCAGCCCCCGCGGCGGGATTTGGGTTGAGCAGTTCTTC
NA	TRBJ2-7	many	TRBV7-9	CATRGETPYEQYF	TGTGCTACGCGCGGTGAGACTCCCTACGAGCAGTACTTC
TRBD2	TRBJ2-1	many	TRBV18	CASSLGGRYNEQFF	TGTGCCAGCTCACTGGGCGGGAGATACAATGAGCAGTTCTTC
NA	TRBJ1-2	NA	TRBV2	CTSISRGGEGYTF	TGTACCAGCATCTCACGGGGGGGCGAGGGCTACACCTTC
NA	TRBJ2-2	few	TRBV3-1	CASSQAARGSGELFF	TGTGCCAGCAGCCAAGCGGCCCGGGGGTCCGGGGAGCTGTTTTTT
NA	TRBJ2-3	NA	TRBV20-1	CSAIESTDTQYF	TGCAGTGCTATAGAGAGCACAGATACGCAGTATTTT
NA	TRBJ2-3	NA	TRBV29-1	CSASPEGGGTDTQYF	TGCAGCGCCTCCCCGGAGGGCGGGGGCACAGATACGCAGTATTTT
NA	TRBJ1-5	NA	TRBV30	CAWSSWQQLGGDQPQHF	TGTGCCTGGAGTTCCTGGCAGCAACTAGGGGGGGATCAGCCCCAGCATTTT
TRBD2	TRBJ2-5	few	TRBV24-1	CATSAPPGRGLQETQYF	TGTGCCACCAGTGCCCCCCCCGGGAGGGGCCTCCAAGAGACCCAGTACTTC
TRBD1	TRBJ2-1	many	TRBV3-1	CASSQVRTGGNEQFF	TGTGCCAGCAGCCAAGTACGGACAGGGGGAAATGAGCAGTTCTTC
TRBD2	TRBJ2-2	many	TRBV2	CASSKFGGLAGNVNTGELFF	TGTGCCAGCTCGAAGTTCGGAGGACTAGCGGGAAACGTGAACACCGGGGAGCTGTTTTTT
NA	TRBJ2-7	NA	TRBV27	CASWGVGGPPLEQYF	TGTGCCAGTTGGGGAGTCGGGGGGCCCCCCCTGGAGCAGTACTTC
NA	TRBJ2-7	few	TRBV5-1	CASSPQGKSSYEQYF	TGCGCCAGCAGCCCGCAGGGTAAATCCTCCTACGAGCAGTACTTC
TRBD1	TRBJ2-6	NA	TRBV4-1	CASSQAGRGRPGAGANVLTF	TGCGCCAGCAGCCAAGCGGGCAGGGGGCGACCCGGGGCTGGGGCCAACGTCCTGACTTTC
NA	TRBJ2-2	NA	TRBV7-2	CASSRRAGGELFF	TGTGCCAGCTCCCGGCGGGCGGGCGGGGAGCTGTTTTTT
NA	TRBJ2-7	few	TRBV28	CASSLVVALPLEQYF	TGTGCCAGCAGTTTAGTAGTGGCTCTGCCTCTCGAGCAGTACTTC
NA	TRBJ2-7	few	TRBV29-1	CSVRDTYYEQYF	TGCAGCGTGAGGGACACCTACTACGAGCAGTACTTC
TRBD2	TRBJ2-7	NA	TRBV10-3	CAISDGRGRFSYEQYF	TGTGCCATCAGTGACGGGCGCGGGAGGTTTTCCTACGAGCAGTACTTC
NA	TRBJ1-2	NA	TRBV19	CASRIRRGNGYTF	TGTGCCAGTAGAATCCGGCGAGGGAATGGCTACACCTTC
TRBD1	TRBJ1-5	many	TRBV5-1	CASSQGAQNSNQPQHF	TGCGCCAGCAGCCAGGGGGCGCAGAATAGCAATCAGCCCCAGCATTTT
TRBD2	TRBJ2-7	many	TRBV5-1	CASSHSGTSYEQYF	TGCGCCAGCAGCCACAGCGGGACGTCCTACGAGCAGTACTTC